The 27 T cell receptor beta chains below all came from one sample that was sequenced in a study of shared clonotypes between healthy human individuals. Sequencing used immunoSEQ multiplex PCR; TCRdb keeps in-frame clones, though not all of them. Of fewer than 3 million clones listed, about 90% are singletons. The sequencing input was naive CD4+ T cells from PBMCs. Subset specified: CD45RA+ positively selected. Receptors were obtained from a man younger than 35 in good health. Some clones in this sample may be carry-over from other donors' samples.

The CDR3: CASSPPTDYNEQFF. The CDR3 DNA reads TGTGCCAGCTCACCACCGACGGATTACAATGAGCAGTTCTTC. This chain connects TRBV18 to TRBJ2-1; D unresolved. The CDR3 length is 14 residues. Germline V gives CDR1 KGHSH, CDR2 LQKENI. Trimming removed 0 bases from V and 4 bases from J, with 7 bases in between.

Notes on this clone: Other nucleotide sequences in the sample specify the same CDR3. This sequence joins TRBV6-1 and TRBJ1-2; no reliable D call. Trimming stripped 1 base from V and 4 bases from J, with 7 bases between. This CDR3 has 13 amino acids. Germline CDR1 is MNHNS and CDR2 is SASEGT. The CDR3 DNA is TGTGCCAGCAGTGAAGGCCGGAGCTATGGCTACACCTTC. It yields the protein CASSEGRSYGYTF.

This clone was counted once. The chain links TRBV10-1 to TRBJ2-1; the D call may be TRBD1 or TRBD2 (5 bases each). Germline V lookup: CDR1 WNHNN, CDR2 SYGVQD (reference sequence). The CDR3 runs to 14 residues. Trimming took off 2 bases at V and 9 bases at J, with 14 bases between the two ends. The CDR3 nucleotides are TGCGCCAGCAGTGAGGTTGTTCCTGGGGGTGAGCAGTTCTTC. Amino acids: CASSEVVPGGEQFF.

CDR3 sequence: CASSVGTETIHGYTF. DNA for the CDR3: TGTGCCAGCAGCGTTGGGACAGAGACCATCCATGGCTACACCTTC. V is TRBV9 and J is TRBJ1-2; TRBD1 matches at 7 bases. The length of the CDR3 is 15 residues. The J segment lost 6 bases and the V segment lost 2 bases, leaving 10 bases of the junction unmatched. The V gene's germline CDR1 is SGDLS and CDR2 YYNGEE.

The chain couples TRBV27 to TRBJ1-1; perhaps TRBD1 as D (6 bases). Germline V lookup: CDR1 MNHEY, CDR2 SMNVEV (reference sequence). The CDR3 is made up of 17 amino acids. V lost 3 bases and J 4 bases, leaving 21 bases between the germline ends. The CDR3 nucleotides read TGTGCCAGCAGTTTCTTATTTCGGGGGGCGCGAGGCACTGAAGCTTTCTTT. As protein: CASSFLFRGARGTEAFF.

The chain has TRBV10-3 and TRBJ1-1; tentative D call: TRBD1 (6 bases). Deletions cut 2 bases from V and 3 bases from J, with 13 bases between. Germline loops: CDR1 ENHRY, CDR2 SYGVKD. The CDR3 has 15 amino acids. The CDR3 DNA sequence: TGTGCCATCAGTGAGGCCGATACAGGGTACACTGAAGCTTTCTTT. It translates to CAISEADTGYTEAFF.

The chain recombines TRBV19 with TRBJ2-6, with D possibly being TRBD1 or TRBD2 (5 bases each). V was shortened by 9 bases and J by 4 bases, with 25 bases between the two germline ends. The CDR3 is 18 amino acids. The germline V gene encodes CDR1 LNHDA and CDR2 SQIVND (reference sequence). The DNA of the CDR3 is TGTGCCAGCACCATGGGGTTGGGACCAGGTTCCGGGGCCAACGTCCTGACTTTC. It is translated as CASTMGLGPGSGANVLTF.

This rearrangement joins TRBV7-3 to TRBJ2-3; tentatively, D is TRBD2 (5 bases). The length of the CDR3 is 13 residues. Germline values: CDR1 SGHTA, CDR2 FQGTGA. V lost 11 bases and J lost 2, with 14 bases in between. The CDR3 DNA follows: TGTGCCTTCCACCGGGATTTCACAGATACGCAGTATTTT. Encoded protein: CAFHRDFTDTQYF.

The chain links TRBV19 to TRBJ2-5, with D unclear. Germline assignment: CDR1 LNHDA and CDR2 SQIVND (reference sequence). The CDR3 runs to 14 residues. V dropped 3 bases and J dropped 5 bases, with 13 bases sitting between them. In DNA form, the CDR3 reads TGTGCCAGTAGTATGCCCCCTGTTTATGAGACCCAGTACTTC. Protein sequence: CASSMPPVYETQYF. Filled out from reference TRBV19 and TRBJ2-5, the complete variable domain reads DGGITQSPKYLFRKEGQNVTLSCEQNLNHDAMYWYRQDPGQGLRLIYYSQIVNDFQKGDIAEGYSVSREKKESFPLTVTSAQKNPTAFYLCASSMPPVYETQYFGPGTRLLVL.

This chain joins TRBV2 and TRBJ2-5; 7 bases agree with TRBD2. The CDR3 has 18 amino acids. Germline V CDR1 and CDR2: SNHLY, FYNNEI. The V gene end was trimmed by 0 bases and the J gene end by 0 bases; junction bases not matched to a gene: 10. The CDR3 nucleotides read TGTGCCAGCAGTGAAGCGCTTGGGGCGGGAGAATACCAAGAGACCCAGTACTTC. This encodes CASSEALGAGEYQETQYF.

This chain connects TRBV6-6 to TRBJ2-2; no clear D. V shed 10 bases and J shed 1 base, with 10 bases lying between them. Germline V CDR1 and CDR2: MNHNY, SVGAGI (reference sequence). The CDR3 totals 13 residues. The CDR3 DNA follows: TGTGCCACCCCAGACGGGAACACCGGGGAGCTGTTTTTT. The encoded protein is CATPDGNTGELFF.

The chain couples TRBV30 to TRBJ1-4; 7 bases align to TRBD1. Losses at the gene ends were 3 bases for V and 11 bases for J; bases not matched to a gene: 9. CDR3 length equals 13 residues. In germline, CDR1 is GTSNPN, CDR2 SVGIG (reference sequence). Here the CDR3 DNA reads TGTGCCTGGAGCGGTGACAGGGATGGCAAACTGTTTTTT. Translation: CAWSGDRDGKLFF.

The sample holds one count of this clone. The V gene is TRBV28, the J gene TRBJ2-7; TRBD2 is a possible D gene (7 bases). The CDR3 consists of 16 residues. From germline, CDR1 is MDHEN and CDR2 SYDVKM. Trimming took off 6 bases at V and 6 bases at J, with 24 bases between the two ends. The CDR3 bases are TGTGCCAGCAGCCTACTGTTCGGACAGCGGGGAGGCGAGCAGTACTTC. Protein sequence: CASSLLFGQRGGEQYF.

The rearrangement uses TRBV6-5 and TRBJ1-1; a weak D match, TRBD1 (5 bases). Between the trimmed V and J ends, which lost 5 bases and 0 bases, there was a span of 10 bases. The CDR3 totals 14 residues. Germline values: CDR1 MNHEY, CDR2 SVGAGI. The CDR3 loop is CASSGAGMNTEAFF. CDR3 bases: TGTGCCAGCAGTGGGGCCGGTATGAACACTGAAGCTTTCTTT.

V gene TRBV25-1 combines with J gene TRBJ1-1, with unresolved D. The CDR3 totals 16 residues. Germline V gene data show CDR1 as MGHDK and CDR2 as SYGVNS. V was pared by 4 bases and J by 4 bases, with 19 bases between. CDR3 sequence reads: CASSATYAGPSTEAFF. The CDR3 DNA sequence: TGTGCCAGCAGTGCCACCTATGCCGGGCCCTCCACTGAAGCTTTCTTT.

The chain carries TRBV2 and TRBJ1-5; 10 positions match TRBD1. Germline-derived CDR1 and CDR2 are SNHLY and FYNNEI. The CDR3 totals 15 residues. The trim removed 6 bases at V and 1 base at J, leaving 3 bases unmatched. The CDR3 reads CASRGDRGSNQPQHF. CDR3 DNA: TGTGCCAGCAGGGGGGACAGGGGAAGCAATCAGCCCCAGCATTTT.

This clone was observed once. Other nucleotide sequences from this sample produce the same CDR3. V and J are TRBV5-1 and TRBJ2-5, with a tentative D call TRBD2 (6 bases). The CDR3 sequence is 13 residues long. Germline V lookup: CDR1 SGHRS, CDR2 YFSETQ. The V gene lost 7 bases and the J gene lost 2 bases, with 12 bases spanning the gap. In DNA form, the CDR3 reads TGCGCCAGCCGACCCGGGAGTCAAGAGACCCAGTACTTC. Translation: CASRPGSQETQYF. The whole variable domain, remainder taken from reference TRBV5-1 and TRBJ2-5, is KAGVTQTPRYLIKTRGQQVTLSCSPISGHRSVSWYQQTPGQGLQFLFEYFSETQRNKGNFPGRFSGRQFSNSRSEMNVSTLELGDSALYLCASRPGSQETQYFGPGTRLLVL.

The genes are TRBV10-2 and TRBJ2-7; D gene uncertain. Trimming shortened V by 0 bases and J by 2 bases, and 11 bases separated the two germline ends. The CDR3 contains 15 residues. Germline CDR1 is WSHSY and CDR2 is SAAADI. The CDR3 DNA follows: TGCGCCAGCAGTGAGTCAACAGTCCCTACCTACGAGCAGTACTTC. As protein: CASSESTVPTYEQYF.

The chain employs TRBV7-8 and TRBJ1-5; possibly TRBD1 for D (5 bases). Germline V gene lookup returns CDR1 SGHVS and CDR2 FQNEAQ. The CDR3 loop spans 15 amino acids. The V and J ends lost 1 base and 6 bases respectively, with 13 bases between them. CDR3 sequence (DNA): TGTGCCAGCAGCTTAGTTCTTTCAGGGACTCAGCCCCAGCATTTT. Translation: CASSLVLSGTQPQHF.

The sample holds a few counts of this clone. The J gene is TRBJ1-5, the V gene TRBV30; D unresolved. Germline CDR1 reads GTSNPN; CDR2 reads SVGIG (reference sequence). Deletions cut 0 bases from V and 3 bases from J, with 15 bases between. The CDR3 runs 16 residues. For the CDR3, the DNA is TGTGCCTGGAGTGTACGCGTCTGGGATGACAATCAGCCCCAGCATTTT. Amino acid sequence: CAWSVRVWDDNQPQHF. The whole variable domain, filled in from reference TRBV30 and TRBJ1-5, reads SQTIHQWPATLVQPVGSPLSLECTVEGTSNPNLYWYRQAAGRGLQLLFYSVGIGQISSEVPQNLSASRPQDRQFILSSKKLLLSDSGFYLCAWSVRVWDDNQPQHFGDGTRLSIL.

The chain links TRBV10-2 to TRBJ2-4, with D possibly matching TRBD1 (6 bases). V was clipped by 6 bases and J by 2 bases, with 17 bases between them. In germline, CDR1 is WSHSY, CDR2 SAAADI. This CDR3 comprises 16 residues. CDR3 coding DNA: TGCGCCAGCAGGGAACAGGGTATGGGGACCAAAAACATTCAGTACTTC. This translates into CASREQGMGTKNIQYF.

The V call is TRBV6-1, the J call TRBJ2-1, with TRBD1 matching 10 bases. V was clipped by 5 bases and J by 7 bases; unmatched bases: 8. CDR1 and CDR2 (germline): MNHNS, SASEGT. The CDR3 length is 15 residues. CDR3 amino acids: CASSSDRGIWNEQFF. CDR3 nucleotide sequence: TGTGCCAGCAGTTCGGACAGGGGGATTTGGAATGAGCAGTTCTTC.

The chain couples TRBV28 to TRBJ1-1, with TRBD1 matching over 8 bases. This CDR3 has 12 residues. The germline V gene has CDR1 MDHEN and CDR2 SYDVKM. The V and J ends lost 10 bases and 7 bases, in that order; junction bases with no gene match: 8. This CDR3 is CATERTGFEAFF. The CDR3 DNA follows: TGTGCCACCGAACGGACAGGGTTTGAAGCTTTCTTT.

This chain joins TRBV5-8 and TRBJ1-5, with TRBD1 identical over 9 bases. Germline assignment: CDR1 SGHTS and CDR2 YDEGEE. The CDR3 spans 15 residues. V trimming: 4 bases; J trimming: 9 bases; junction bases outside the gene matches: 11. DNA for the CDR3: TGTGCCAGCAGCGGACGGGGACAGGGCATCGGGCCCCAGCATTTT. Translation: CASSGRGQGIGPQHF. Supplemented by reference TRBV5-8 and TRBJ1-5, the full variable domain reads EAGVTQSPTHLIKTRGQQATLRCSPISGHTSVYWYQQALGLGLQFLLWYDEGEERNRGNFPPRFSGRQFPNYSSELNVNALELEDSALYLCASSGRGQGIGPQHFGDGTRLSIL.

The V gene is TRBV5-1, the J gene TRBJ1-5, with no clear D. Trimming removed 1 base from V and 1 base from J, with 6 bases in between. This CDR3 spans 14 amino acids. CDR1 and CDR2 from the germline V gene are SGHRS and YFSETQ. The CDR3 region is CASSLTASNQPQHF. DNA of the CDR3: TGCGCCAGCAGCTTGACAGCAAGCAATCAGCCCCAGCATTTT.

The chain carries TRBV5-4 and TRBJ2-3, with 8 bases aligning to TRBD2. Trimming cost V 4 bases and J 6 bases; bases outside gene matches: 16. The germline V gene encodes CDR1 SGHNT and CDR2 YYREEE (reference sequence). The length of the CDR3 is 17 residues. The CDR3 here is CASSTGGVAGIRDTQYF. The CDR3 DNA reads TGTGCCAGCAGCACCGGAGGGGTAGCGGGGATTCGGGATACGCAGTATTTT.

The chain is built from TRBV28 and TRBJ2-3; D gene uncertain. Germline lookup yields CDR1 MDHEN and CDR2 SYDVKM. V dropped 5 bases and J dropped 2 bases, with 11 bases sitting between them. The CDR3 sequence is 14 residues long. This chain's CDR3 is CASSGPSVTDTQYF. DNA for the CDR3: TGTGCCAGCAGTGGACCTAGTGTCACAGATACGCAGTATTTT.